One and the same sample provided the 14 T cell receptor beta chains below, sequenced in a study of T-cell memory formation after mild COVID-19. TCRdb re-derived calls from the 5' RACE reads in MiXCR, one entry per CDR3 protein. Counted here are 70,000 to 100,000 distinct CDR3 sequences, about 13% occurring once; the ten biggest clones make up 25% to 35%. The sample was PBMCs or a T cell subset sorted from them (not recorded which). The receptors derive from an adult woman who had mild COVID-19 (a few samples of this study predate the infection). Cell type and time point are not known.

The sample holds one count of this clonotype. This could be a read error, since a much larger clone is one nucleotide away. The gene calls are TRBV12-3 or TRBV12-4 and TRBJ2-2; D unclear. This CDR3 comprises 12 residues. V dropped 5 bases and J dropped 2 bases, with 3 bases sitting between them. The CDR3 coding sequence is TGTGCCAGCAGTCAAAACACCGGGGAGCTGTTTTTT. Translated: CASSQNTGELFF.

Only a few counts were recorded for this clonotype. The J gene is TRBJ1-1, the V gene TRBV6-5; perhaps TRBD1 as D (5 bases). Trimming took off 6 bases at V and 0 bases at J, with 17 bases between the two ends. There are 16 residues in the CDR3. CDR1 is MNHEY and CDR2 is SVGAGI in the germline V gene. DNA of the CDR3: TGTGCCAGCAGCCTCTCGGGGACGGGGTTGAACACTGAAGCTTTCTTT. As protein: CASSLSGTGLNTEAFF.

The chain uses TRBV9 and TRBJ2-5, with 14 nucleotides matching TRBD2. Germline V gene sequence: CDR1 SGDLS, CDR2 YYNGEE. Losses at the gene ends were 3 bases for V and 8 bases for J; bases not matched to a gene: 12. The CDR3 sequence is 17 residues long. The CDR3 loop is CASSARLAGGPWDTQYF. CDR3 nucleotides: TGTGCCAGCAGCGCTAGACTAGCGGGAGGGCCCTGGGATACCCAGTACTTC.

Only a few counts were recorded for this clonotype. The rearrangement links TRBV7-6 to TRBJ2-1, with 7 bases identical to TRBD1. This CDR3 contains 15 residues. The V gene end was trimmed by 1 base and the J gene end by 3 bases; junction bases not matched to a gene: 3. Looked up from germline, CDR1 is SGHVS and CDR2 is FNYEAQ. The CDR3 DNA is TGTGCCAGCAGCTTAGGACAGGGATTCTACAATGAGCAGTTCTTC. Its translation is CASSLGQGFYNEQFF.

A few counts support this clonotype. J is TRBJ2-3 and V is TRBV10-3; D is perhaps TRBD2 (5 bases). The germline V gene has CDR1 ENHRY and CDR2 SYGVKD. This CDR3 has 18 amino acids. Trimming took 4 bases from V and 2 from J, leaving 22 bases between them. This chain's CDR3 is CAISGRATAGRDTDTQYF. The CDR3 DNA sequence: TGTGCCATCAGTGGCCGGGCCACGGCGGGCCGGGACACAGATACGCAGTATTTT.

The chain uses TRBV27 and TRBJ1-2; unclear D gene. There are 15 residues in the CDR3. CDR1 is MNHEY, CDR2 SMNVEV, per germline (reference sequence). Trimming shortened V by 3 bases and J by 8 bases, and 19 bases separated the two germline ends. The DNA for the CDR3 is TGTGCCAGCAGTTTCCGTTATGATTCAGGCACCGGCTACACCTTC. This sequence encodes CASSFRYDSGTGYTF.

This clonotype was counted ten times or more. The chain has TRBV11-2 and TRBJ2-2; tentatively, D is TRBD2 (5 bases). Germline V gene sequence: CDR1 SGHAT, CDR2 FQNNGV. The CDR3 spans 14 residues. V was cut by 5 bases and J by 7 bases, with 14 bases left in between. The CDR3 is CASSGGELNGELFF. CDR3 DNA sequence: TGTGCCAGCAGCGGAGGAGAACTCAACGGGGAGCTGTTTTTT. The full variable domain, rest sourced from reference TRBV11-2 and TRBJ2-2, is EAGVAQSPRYKIIEKRQSVAFWCNPISGHATLYWYQQILGQGPKLLIQFQNNGVVDDSQLPKDRFSAERLKGVDSTLKIQPAKLEDSAVYLCASSGGELNGELFFGEGSRLTVL.

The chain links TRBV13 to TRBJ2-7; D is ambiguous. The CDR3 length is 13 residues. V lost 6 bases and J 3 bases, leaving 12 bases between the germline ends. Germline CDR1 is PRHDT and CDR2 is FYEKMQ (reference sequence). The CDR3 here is CASSINEDYEQYF. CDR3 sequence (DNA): TGTGCCAGCAGTATCAACGAAGACTACGAGCAGTACTTC.

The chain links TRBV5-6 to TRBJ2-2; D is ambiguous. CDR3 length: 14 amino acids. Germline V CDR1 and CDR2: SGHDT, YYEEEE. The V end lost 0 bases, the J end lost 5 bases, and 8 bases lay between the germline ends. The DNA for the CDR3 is TGTGCCAGCAGCTTGGGACAACAGACCGGGGAGCTGTTTTTT. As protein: CASSLGQQTGELFF.

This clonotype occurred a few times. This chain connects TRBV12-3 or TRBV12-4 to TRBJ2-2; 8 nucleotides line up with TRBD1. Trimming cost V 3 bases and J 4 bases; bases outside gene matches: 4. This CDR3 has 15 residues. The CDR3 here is CASSFRQGFTGELFF. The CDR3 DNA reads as TGTGCCAGCAGTTTCAGACAGGGGTTCACCGGGGAGCTGTTTTTT.

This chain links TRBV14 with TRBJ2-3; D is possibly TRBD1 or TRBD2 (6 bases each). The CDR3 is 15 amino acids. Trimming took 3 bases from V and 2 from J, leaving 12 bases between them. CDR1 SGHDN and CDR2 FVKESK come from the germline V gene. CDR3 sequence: CASSQLGGITDTQYF. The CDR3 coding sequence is TGTGCCAGCAGCCAGCTGGGGGGCATCACAGATACGCAGTATTTT.

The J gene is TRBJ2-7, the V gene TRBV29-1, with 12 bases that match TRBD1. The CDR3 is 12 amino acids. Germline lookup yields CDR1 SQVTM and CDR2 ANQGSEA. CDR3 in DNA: TGCAGTGCCGGGACAGGGGGCAACGAGCAGTACTTC. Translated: CSAGTGGNEQYF.

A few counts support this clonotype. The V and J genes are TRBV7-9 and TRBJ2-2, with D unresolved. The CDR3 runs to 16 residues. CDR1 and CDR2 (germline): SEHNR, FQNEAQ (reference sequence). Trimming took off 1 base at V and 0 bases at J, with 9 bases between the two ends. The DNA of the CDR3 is TGTGCCAGCAGCTTAGACGGTCACGCGAACACCGGGGAGCTGTTTTTT. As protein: CASSLDGHANTGELFF.

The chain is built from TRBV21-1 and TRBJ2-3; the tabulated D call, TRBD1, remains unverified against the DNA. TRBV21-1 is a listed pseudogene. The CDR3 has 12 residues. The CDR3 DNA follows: TGTGCCAGCAGCACTCCGGGGGAGACGCAGTATTTT. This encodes CASSTPGETQYF.